What follows are 14 T cell receptor beta chains derived from one specimen sequenced in a study of T-cell memory formation after mild COVID-19. TCRdb re-called the 5' RACE reads with MiXCR, one entry per CDR3 protein. This sample has over 500,000 distinct CDR3 sequences, with 17% found just once. The sequenced material came from PBMCs or a T cell subset sorted from them (not recorded which). The receptors were gathered from an adult woman who had mild COVID-19 (a few samples of this study predate the infection). Cell type and time point are not known.

CDR3 sequence reads: CSVGNPGGSYGYTF. CDR3 coding DNA: TGCAGCGTTGGGAACCCAGGGGGCAGCTATGGCTACACCTTC. The chain has TRBV29-1 and TRBJ1-2; 8 bases align to TRBD1. With 4 bases clipped from V and 4 bases from J, the junction kept 8 bases outside the gene matches. CDR1 is SQVTM, CDR2 ANQGSEA, per germline. There are 14 residues in the CDR3.

The rearrangement links TRBV6-5 to TRBJ2-2; TRBD1 aligns across 9 bases. CDR1 is MNHEY and CDR2 is SVGAGI in the germline V gene. There are 16 residues in the CDR3. The V gene end was trimmed by 6 bases and the J gene end by 1 base; junction bases not matched to a gene: 6. For the CDR3, the DNA is TGTGCCAGCAGGGAAATGGGACAGGGGAACACCGGGGAGCTGTTTTTT. Encoded protein: CASREMGQGNTGELFF.

The CDR3 bases are TGTGCCAGCAGTTTCTTCGGGCTAGCCTCTATGCTCCACGAGCAGTACTTC. It is translated as CASSFFGLASMLHEQYF. This chain connects TRBV27 to TRBJ2-7, with D maybe TRBD2 (5 bases). In germline, CDR1 is MNHEY, CDR2 SMNVEV (reference sequence). The CDR3 is 17 residues long. Trimming removed 3 bases from V and 5 bases from J, with 23 bases in between.

The J gene is TRBJ1-1, the V gene TRBV6-5; D may be TRBD1 (5 bases). The V and J ends lost 0 bases and 6 bases respectively, with 5 bases between them. Germline CDR1 reads MNHEY; CDR2 reads SVGAGI. The CDR3 is 12 amino acids. The CDR3, as DNA: TGTGCCAGCAGTTACTCAGGGGCTGAAGCTTTCTTT. Its protein product is CASSYSGAEAFF.

The chain joins TRBV12-5 to TRBJ2-2; D call uncertain. The V gene lost 6 bases and the J gene lost 5 bases, with 10 bases spanning the gap. The germline gives CDR1 LGHNT, CDR2 FRNRAP. This CDR3 has 13 amino acids. CDR3 nucleotide sequence: TGTGCTAGTGGGTCTCCTGAGACCGGGGAGCTGTTTTTT. This translates into CASGSPETGELFF.

The V gene is TRBV29-1, the J gene TRBJ1-2; D uncertain. Germline loops: CDR1 SQVTM, CDR2 ANQGSEA. V lost 3 bases and J lost 7, with 18 bases in between. The CDR3 has 14 residues. Written as DNA, the CDR3 is TGCAGCGTTGAGCGGCGGCAGGCGAGACGTGGCTACACCTTC. Its translation: CSVERRQARRGYTF.

The chain couples TRBV29-1 to TRBJ1-5; TRBD1 matches 10 bases. This CDR3 region has 14 residues. The germline V gene encodes CDR1 SQVTM and CDR2 ANQGSEA. With V trimmed by 4 bases and J by 4 bases, 4 bases remained unmatched. Written as DNA, the CDR3 is TGCAGCGTTGCCGGGACAGGGGTAAATCAGCCCCAGCATTTT. Protein: CSVAGTGVNQPQHF.

The chain links TRBV6-6 to TRBJ1-2; the match to TRBD1 covers 9 bases. After removal of 2 bases from V and 4 bases from J, the junction contained 5 bases not matched to a gene. The CDR3 totals 15 residues. Germline V gives CDR1 MNHNY, CDR2 SVGAGI (reference sequence). CDR3 in amino acids: CASSYIQTGGYGYTF. Written as DNA, the CDR3 is TGTGCCAGCAGTTACATCCAGACAGGGGGCTATGGCTACACCTTC.

V usage is TRBV7-2 and J usage is TRBJ2-7; a weak D match, TRBD2 (6 bases). The germline V and J ends were trimmed by 3 bases and 6 bases, with 12 bases remaining between them. Germline V gives CDR1 SGHTA, CDR2 FQGNSA. The CDR3 totals 13 residues. In nucleotides, the CDR3 is TGTGCCAGCAGCTTTACTAGCTCCGGCGAGCAGTACTTC. Amino acids: CASSFTSSGEQYF.

The DNA for the CDR3 is TGCAGTGCCCAGGGTTGGCGGGAGGGCACAGATACGCAGTATTTT. It specifies CSAQGWREGTDTQYF. This chain uses TRBV20-1 with TRBJ2-3, with 8 bases fitting TRBD2. The length of the CDR3 is 15 residues. Trimming took 6 bases from V and 1 from J; bases not matched to a gene: 9. Per the germline V gene, CDR1 is DFQATT and CDR2 is SNEGSKA (reference sequence).

This chain connects TRBV7-6 to TRBJ2-5; D gene unclear. V was cut by 1 base and J by 5 bases, with 11 bases left in between. This CDR3 is 14 amino acids long. Germline values: CDR1 SGHVS, CDR2 FNYEAQ. CDR3 loop: CASSLGVGMETQYF. CDR3 in DNA: TGTGCCAGCAGCTTAGGGGTGGGAATGGAGACCCAGTACTTC.

The chain recombines TRBV5-1 with TRBJ2-1; 8 bases map to TRBD2. Germline CDR1 is SGHRS and CDR2 is YFSETQ. The V and J ends lost 1 base and 7 bases, in that order; junction bases with no gene match: 4. The CDR3 contains 14 residues. CDR3 bases: TGCGCCAGCAGCTTGCTAAGCGGGAGAAATGAGCAGTTCTTC. Protein product: CASSLLSGRNEQFF. Supplemented by reference TRBV5-1 and TRBJ2-1, the full variable domain reads KAGVTQTPRYLIKTRGQQVTLSCSPISGHRSVSWYQQTPGQGLQFLFEYFSETQRNKGNFPGRFSGRQFSNSRSEMNVSTLELGDSALYLCASSLLSGRNEQFFGPGTRLTVL.

The CDR3 nucleotides are TGTGCCAGCAGTTTTTCCTGGGCAGGGTCTTGGGAGACCCAGTACTTC. As protein: CASSFSWAGSWETQYF. This rearrangement joins TRBV12-3 or TRBV12-4 to TRBJ2-5; possibly TRBD1 for D (5 bases). The V and J ends lost 3 bases and 5 bases respectively, with 19 bases between them. The CDR3 sequence is 16 residues long.

The rearrangement links TRBV6-5 to TRBJ1-1; weak D call: TRBD1 (6 bases). The CDR3 extends over 15 amino acids. Germline V CDR1 and CDR2: MNHEY, SVGAGI. V was trimmed by 7 bases and J by 6 bases, leaving 21 bases between them. The CDR3 reads CASTKPYGGSAEAFF. CDR3 DNA: TGTGCCAGCACAAAGCCGTACGGGGGCAGCGCTGAAGCTTTCTTT.